What follows are 3 T cell receptor beta chains derived from one specimen sequenced in a study of immune evolution from preneoplasia to lung adenocarcinoma. The repertoire was sequenced with immunoSEQ multiplex PCR; TCRdb's copy has only in-frame clones and lacks some. This sample has about 9,600 clones; approximately 83% occur once, and the top ten carry more than 5%. Sequencing was carried out using FFPE minimally invasive lung adenocarcinoma tissue. The receptors derive from a person between 65 and 80 years old with lung adenocarcinoma.

V is TRBV19 and J is TRBJ2-5; possibly TRBD1 for D (6 bases). This CDR3 region has 14 residues. Trimming stripped 0 bases from V and 4 bases from J, with 9 bases between. Looked up from germline, CDR1 is LNHDA and CDR2 is SQIVND (reference sequence). The CDR3 nucleotides are TGTGCCAGTAGTATAGAGGGGGCCGGAGAGACCCAGTACTTC. This sequence encodes CASSIEGAGETQYF.

V usage is TRBV2 and J usage is TRBJ2-7, with D maybe TRBD1 (6 bases). CDR1 is SNHLY and CDR2 is FYNNEI in the germline V gene. The CDR3 covers 15 residues. V was clipped by 6 bases and J by 2 bases, with 17 bases between them. The DNA for the CDR3 is TGTGCCAGCAGAAAGGGGTCACAGGGAACCTACGAGCAGTACTTC. Its translation: CASRKGSQGTYEQYF.

This sequence joins TRBV2 and TRBJ2-1, with D unresolved. V was trimmed by 6 bases and J by 4 bases, leaving 4 bases between them. CDR3 size: 11 residues. CDR1 is SNHLY, CDR2 FYNNEI, per germline. CDR3 nucleotides: TGTGCCAGCAGATTTTACAATGAGCAGTTCTTC. Residues: CASRFYNEQFF.